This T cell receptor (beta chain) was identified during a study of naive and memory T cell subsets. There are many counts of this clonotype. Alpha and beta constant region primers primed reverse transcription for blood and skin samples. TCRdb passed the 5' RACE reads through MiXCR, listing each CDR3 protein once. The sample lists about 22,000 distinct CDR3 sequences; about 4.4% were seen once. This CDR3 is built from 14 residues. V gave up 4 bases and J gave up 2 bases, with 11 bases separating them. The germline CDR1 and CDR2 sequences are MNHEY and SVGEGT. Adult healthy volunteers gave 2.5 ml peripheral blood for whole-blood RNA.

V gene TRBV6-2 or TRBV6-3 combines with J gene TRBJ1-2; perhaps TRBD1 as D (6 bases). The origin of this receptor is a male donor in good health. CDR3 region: CASSWAGTNYGYTF. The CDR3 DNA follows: TGTGCCAGCAGTTGGGCCGGGACAAACTATGGCTACACCTTC.